This T cell receptor beta chain was obtained from a study of T cell responses to AZD1222 COVID-19 vaccine. Turning to the study itself: Pooling of second doses given at about 4 or about 12 weeks was done. Study-wide findings and caveats: Targets within unmutated variant regions were reportedly found for nearly half of spike-specific TCRs. Researchers report vaccine-associated CD4 TCRs spanning spike, with dominance at 160-218 and 743-854. The peak T cell response came first, and repertoires were sampled only after it.

Remarks on this clone: Its antigen is still unknown.

J was trimmed by 8 bases and V by 5 bases; bases with no gene match: 12. Germline loops: CDR1 MNHEY, CDR2 SVGEGT. The CDR3 contains 16 residues. Here immunoSEQ multiplex PCR was the method, and the copy in TCRdb shows in-frame clones only, minus some. The sample holds around 84,000 clones, approximately 86% seen once. The sequencing used peripheral blood, collected on day 0 of AZD1222 vaccination. This chain uses TRBV6-2 or TRBV6-3 with TRBJ1-4, with TRBD1 matching over 9 bases. The TCR was taken from an adult in good health. The CDR3 loop is CASSPPATGGLEKLFF. CDR3 bases: TGTGCCAGCAGTCCGCCGGCGACAGGGGGATTGGAAAAACTGTTTTTT.